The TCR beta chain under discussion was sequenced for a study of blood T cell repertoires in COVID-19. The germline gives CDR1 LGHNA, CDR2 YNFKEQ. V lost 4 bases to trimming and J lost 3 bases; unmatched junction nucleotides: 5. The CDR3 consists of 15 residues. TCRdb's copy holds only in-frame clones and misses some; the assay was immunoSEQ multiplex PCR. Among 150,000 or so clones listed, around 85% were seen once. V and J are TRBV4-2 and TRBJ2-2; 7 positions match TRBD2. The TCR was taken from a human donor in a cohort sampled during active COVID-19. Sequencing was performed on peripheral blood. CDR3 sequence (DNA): TGTGCCAGCAGCCTTGGTGGGAGGGACACCGGGGAGCTGTTTTTT. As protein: CASSLGGRDTGELFF.